This TCR beta chain was observed in a study of neurological immune-mediated disorders. TCRdb used MiXCR to reprocess the 5' RACE reads, holding one entry per CDR3 protein. The repertoire holds 50,000 to 80,000 distinct CDR3 sequences, with around 3.7% as singletons. This clonotype was counted many times. Germline V gene data show CDR1 as SGDLS and CDR2 as YYNGEE. CDR3 length: 13 residues. Germline trimming cut 3 bases from V and 9 bases from J; bases unmatched to any gene: 6. This clonotype was sampled from a man aged 40-55 years with multiple sclerosis. The sequenced material came from PBMCs. This chain connects TRBV9 to TRBJ2-1; 7 bases are shared with TRBD1. CDR3 DNA sequence: TGTGCCAGCAGCGGGGACAGAGGAGGTGAGCAGTTCTTC. This translates into CASSGDRGGEQFF.